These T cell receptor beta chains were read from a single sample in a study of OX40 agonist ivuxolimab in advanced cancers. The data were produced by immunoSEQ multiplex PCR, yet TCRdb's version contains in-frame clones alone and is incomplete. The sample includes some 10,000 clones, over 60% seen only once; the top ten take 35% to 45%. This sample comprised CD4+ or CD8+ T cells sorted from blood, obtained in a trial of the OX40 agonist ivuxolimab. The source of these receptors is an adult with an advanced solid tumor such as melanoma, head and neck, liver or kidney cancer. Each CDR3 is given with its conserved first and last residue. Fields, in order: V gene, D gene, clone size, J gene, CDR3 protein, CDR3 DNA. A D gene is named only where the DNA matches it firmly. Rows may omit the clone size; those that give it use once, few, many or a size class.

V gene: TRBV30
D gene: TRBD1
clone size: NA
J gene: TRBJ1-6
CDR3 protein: CAWQTGESSSSPLHF
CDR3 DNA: TGTGCCTGGCAGACAGGGGAATCAAGTAGTTCACCCCTCCACTTT

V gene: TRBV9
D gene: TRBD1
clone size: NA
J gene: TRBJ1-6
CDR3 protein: CASSDGTGVSPLHF
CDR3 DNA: TGTGCCAGCAGCGACGGGACAGGGGTTTCACCCCTCCACTTT

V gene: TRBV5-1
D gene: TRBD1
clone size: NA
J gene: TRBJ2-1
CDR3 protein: CASSGDSYNEQFF
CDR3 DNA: TGCGCCAGCAGCGGGGACAGCTACAATGAGCAGTTCTTC

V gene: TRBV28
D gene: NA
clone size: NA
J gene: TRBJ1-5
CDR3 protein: CASSLPGLSNQPQHF
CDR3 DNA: TGTGCCAGCAGTTTACCGGGACTGAGCAATCAGCCCCAGCATTTT

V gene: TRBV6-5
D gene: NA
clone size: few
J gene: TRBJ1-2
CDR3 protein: CASTTGGSHGYTF
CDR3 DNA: TGTGCCAGCACCACGGGCGGTTCACATGGCTACACCTTC

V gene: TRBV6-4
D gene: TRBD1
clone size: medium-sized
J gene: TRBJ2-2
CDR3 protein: CASSQGQGNTGELFF
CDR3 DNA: TGTGCCAGCAGCCAAGGACAGGGAAACACCGGGGAGCTGTTTTTT

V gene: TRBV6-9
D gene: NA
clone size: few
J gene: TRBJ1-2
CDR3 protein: CASSDGGDGYTF
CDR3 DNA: TGTGCCAGCAGTGATGGCGGGGATGGCTACACCTTC

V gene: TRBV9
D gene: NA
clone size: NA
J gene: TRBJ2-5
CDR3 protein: CASSVGQNEETQYF
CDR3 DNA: TGTGCCAGCAGCGTAGGGCAGAACGAAGAGACCCAGTACTTC

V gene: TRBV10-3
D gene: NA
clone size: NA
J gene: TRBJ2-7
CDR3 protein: CAISESSQEVYEQYF
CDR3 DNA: TGTGCCATCAGTGAGTCCTCCCAAGAGGTCTACGAGCAGTACTTC

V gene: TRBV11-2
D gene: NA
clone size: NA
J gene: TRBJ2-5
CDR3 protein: CASSLVLSVFGQRKETQYF
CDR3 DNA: TGTGCCAGCAGCTTAGTCCTAAGTGTGTTTGGACAGCGGAAAGAGACCCAGTACTTC

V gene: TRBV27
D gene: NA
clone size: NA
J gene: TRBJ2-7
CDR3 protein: CASSQNRGSYEQYF
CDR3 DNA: TGTGCCAGCAGCCAGAACAGAGGCTCCTACGAGCAGTACTTC

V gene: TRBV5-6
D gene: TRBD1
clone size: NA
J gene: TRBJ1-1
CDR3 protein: CASSLGTANTEAFF
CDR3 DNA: TGTGCCAGCAGCCTAGGGACAGCGAACACTGAAGCTTTCTTT

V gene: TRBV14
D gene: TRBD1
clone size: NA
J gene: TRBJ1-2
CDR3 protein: CASSQGTGGGYGYTF
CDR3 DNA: TGTGCCAGCAGCCAAGGGACAGGGGGCGGCTATGGCTACACCTTC

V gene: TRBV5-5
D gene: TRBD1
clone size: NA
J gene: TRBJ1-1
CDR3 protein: CASSGSGTGEMKAFF
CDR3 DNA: TGTGCCAGCAGCGGCAGCGGGACAGGGGAAATGAAAGCTTTCTTT

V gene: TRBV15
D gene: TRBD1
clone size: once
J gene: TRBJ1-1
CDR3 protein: CATSREYGTVEAFF
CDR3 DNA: TGTGCCACCAGCAGAGAGTATGGGACAGTTGAAGCTTTCTTT

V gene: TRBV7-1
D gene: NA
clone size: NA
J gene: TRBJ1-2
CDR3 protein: CASSHEGSIVYGYTF
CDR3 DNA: TGTGCCAGCAGCCATGAAGGAAGCATAGTCTATGGCTACACCTTC

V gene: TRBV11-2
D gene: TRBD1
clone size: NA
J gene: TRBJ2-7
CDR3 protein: CASAQGAGPFFF
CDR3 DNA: TGTGCCAGCGCTCAGGGGGCAGGGCCTTTTTTTTTC

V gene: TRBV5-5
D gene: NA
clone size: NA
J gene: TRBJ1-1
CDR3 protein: CASSEGGGSNTEAFF
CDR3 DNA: TGTGCCAGCAGTGAAGGCGGGGGGTCCAACACTGAAGCTTTCTTT

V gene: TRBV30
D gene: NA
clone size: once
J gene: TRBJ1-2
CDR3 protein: CAWSGVGGGYGYTF
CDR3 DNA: TGTGCCTGGAGTGGAGTAGGGGGAGGCTATGGCTACACCTTC

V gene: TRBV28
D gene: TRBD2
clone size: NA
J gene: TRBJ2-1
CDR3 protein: CAIEGGPAYNEQFF
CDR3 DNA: TGTGCCATCGAGGGAGGGCCAGCCTACAATGAGCAGTTCTTC

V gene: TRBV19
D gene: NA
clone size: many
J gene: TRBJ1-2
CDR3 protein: CATLWGDGYTF
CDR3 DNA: TGTGCCACCCTATGGGGGGACGGCTACACCTTC

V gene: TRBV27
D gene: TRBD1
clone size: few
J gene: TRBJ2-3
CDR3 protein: CASSQLTGGKEDTQYF
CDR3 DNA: TGTGCCAGCAGTCAATTGACAGGGGGAAAAGAAGATACGCAGTATTTT

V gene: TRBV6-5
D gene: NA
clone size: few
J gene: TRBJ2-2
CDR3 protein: CASSEGGDTGELFF
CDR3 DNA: TGTGCCAGCAGTGAAGGGGGAGACACCGGGGAGCTGTTTTTT

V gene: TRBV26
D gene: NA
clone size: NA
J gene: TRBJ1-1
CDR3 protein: CASSRQAEAFF
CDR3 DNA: TGTGCCAGCAGTCGACAGGCGGAAGCTTTCTTT

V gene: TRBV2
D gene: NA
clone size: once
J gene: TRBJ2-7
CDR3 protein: CASLHPGGSWGEQYF
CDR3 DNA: TGTGCCAGCCTACATCCTGGGGGATCGTGGGGCGAGCAGTACTTC

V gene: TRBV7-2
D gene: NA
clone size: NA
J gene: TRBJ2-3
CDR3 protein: CASSLGWGAGDTQYF
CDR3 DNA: TGTGCCAGCAGCTTAGGGTGGGGCGCAGGGGATACGCAGTATTTT

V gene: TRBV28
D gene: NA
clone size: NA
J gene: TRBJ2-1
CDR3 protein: CASSPDPYNEQFF
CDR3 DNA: TGTGCCAGCAGTCCGGACCCTTACAATGAGCAGTTCTTC

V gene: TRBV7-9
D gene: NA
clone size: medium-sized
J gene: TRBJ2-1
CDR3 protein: CASSFPAGPSYNEQFF
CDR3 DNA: TGTGCCAGCAGCTTCCCAGCGGGCCCGTCCTACAATGAGCAGTTCTTC

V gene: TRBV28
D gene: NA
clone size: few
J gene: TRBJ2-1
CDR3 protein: CASSLGQRLYNEQFF
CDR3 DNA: TGTGCCAGCAGTTTGGGGCAGAGACTTTACAATGAGCAGTTCTTC

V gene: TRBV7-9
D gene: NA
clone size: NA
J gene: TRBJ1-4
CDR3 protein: CASSLGTFPEKLFF
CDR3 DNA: TGTGCCAGCAGCCTTGGGACATTTCCTGAAAAACTGTTTTTT

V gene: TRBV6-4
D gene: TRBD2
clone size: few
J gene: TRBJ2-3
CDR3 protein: CASSEIAGATDTQYF
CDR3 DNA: TGTGCCAGCAGTGAAATAGCGGGAGCCACAGATACGCAGTATTTT

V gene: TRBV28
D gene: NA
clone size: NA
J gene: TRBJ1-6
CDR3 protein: CASSLTGVSSPLHF
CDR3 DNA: TGTGCCAGCAGTTTAACCGGAGTAAGTTCACCCCTCCACTTT

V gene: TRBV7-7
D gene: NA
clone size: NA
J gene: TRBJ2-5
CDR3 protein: CASSLVPGEETQYF
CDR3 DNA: TGTGCCAGCAGCTTAGTACCAGGGGAAGAGACCCAGTACTTC

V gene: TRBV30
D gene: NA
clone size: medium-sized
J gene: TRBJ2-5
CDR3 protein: CAWSVTWNQETQYF
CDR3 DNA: TGTGCCTGGAGCGTTACGTGGAATCAAGAGACCCAGTACTTC

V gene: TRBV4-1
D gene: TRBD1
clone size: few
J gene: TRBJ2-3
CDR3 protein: CASSQDPGQGTDTQYF
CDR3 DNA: TGCGCCAGCAGCCAAGATCCGGGACAGGGGACAGATACGCAGTATTTT

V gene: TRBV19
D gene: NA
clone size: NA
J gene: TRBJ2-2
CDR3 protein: CASSIGQTTGELFF
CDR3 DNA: TGTGCCAGTAGTATAGGACAGACCACCGGGGAGCTGTTTTTT

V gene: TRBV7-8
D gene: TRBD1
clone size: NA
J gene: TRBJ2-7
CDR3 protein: CASSLAARGLSYEQYF
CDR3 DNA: TGTGCCAGCAGCTTAGCCGCCAGGGGGCTTTCCTACGAGCAGTACTTC

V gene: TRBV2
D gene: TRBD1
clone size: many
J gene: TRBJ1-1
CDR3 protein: CASSEGQLNTEAFF
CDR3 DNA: TGTGCCAGCAGTGAGGGACAGTTGAACACTGAAGCTTTCTTT

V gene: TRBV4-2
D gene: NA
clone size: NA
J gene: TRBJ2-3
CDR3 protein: CASSQGGLITDTQYF
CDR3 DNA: TGTGCCAGCAGCCAAGGAGGTCTTATCACAGATACGCAGTATTTT

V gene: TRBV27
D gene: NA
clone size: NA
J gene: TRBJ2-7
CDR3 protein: CASSLGGVYEQYF
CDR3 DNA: TGTGCCAGCAGTTTAGGGGGCGTGTACGAGCAGTACTTC

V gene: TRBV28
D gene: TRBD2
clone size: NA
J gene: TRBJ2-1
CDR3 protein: CASSLRGGLNEQFF
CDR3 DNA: TGTGCCAGCAGTTTAAGGGGAGGGCTAAATGAGCAGTTCTTC

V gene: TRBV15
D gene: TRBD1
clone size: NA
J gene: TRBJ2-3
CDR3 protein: CATSVPVRWRLTGDPTDTQYF
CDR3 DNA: TGTGCCACCAGTGTTCCGGTGCGGTGGAGGCTAACAGGGGACCCCACAGATACGCAGTATTTT

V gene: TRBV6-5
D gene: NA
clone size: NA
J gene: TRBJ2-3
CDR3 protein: CASSYSGTDTQYF
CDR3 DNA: TGTGCCAGCAGTTACTCGGGAACAGATACGCAGTATTTT

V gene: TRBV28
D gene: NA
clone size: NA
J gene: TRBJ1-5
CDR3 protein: CASSWSGSNQPQHF
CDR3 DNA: TGTGCCAGCAGTTGGTCGGGAAGCAATCAGCCCCAGCATTTT

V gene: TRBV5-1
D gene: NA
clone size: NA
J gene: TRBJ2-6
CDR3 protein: CASSRRGVSGANVLTF
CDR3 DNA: TGCGCCAGCAGCAGGAGGGGGGTTTCTGGGGCCAACGTCCTGACTTTC

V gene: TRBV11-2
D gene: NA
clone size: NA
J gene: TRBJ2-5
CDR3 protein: CASSLGDGTQYF
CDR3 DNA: TGTGCCAGCAGCTTAGGTGATGGGACCCAGTACTTC

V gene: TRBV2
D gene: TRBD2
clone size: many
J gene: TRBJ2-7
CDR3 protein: CASRASGTSYEQYF
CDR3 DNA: TGTGCCAGCAGGGCTAGCGGTACCTCCTACGAGCAGTACTTC